The 24 T cell receptor beta chains below were found in one sample sequenced in a study of blood T cell repertoires in COVID-19. Sequencing used immunoSEQ multiplex PCR; TCRdb keeps in-frame clones, though not all of them. The sample holds under 350,000 clones; over 65% are singletons and the top ten take about 4.6%. Sequencing was done on a sample of peripheral blood. The receptors here all came from a man aged 55 to 69 who had recovered from COVID-19.

V usage is TRBV19 and J usage is TRBJ2-1; TRBD2 agrees at 10 bases. The CDR3 is 15 amino acids. V trimming: 2 bases; J trimming: 8 bases; junction bases outside the gene matches: 6. Germline assignment: CDR1 LNHDA and CDR2 SQIVND (reference sequence). The CDR3 DNA is TGTGCCAGTAGTATATTGTCTAGCGGGAGTTATGAGCAGTTCTTC. Translated, it gives CASSILSSGSYEQFF.

The chain is built from TRBV5-4 and TRBJ2-4, with 7 bases lining up with TRBD2. Germline V CDR1 and CDR2: SGHNT, YYREEE (reference sequence). V was pared by 2 bases and J by 0 bases, with 11 bases of the junction left unmatched. CDR3 length equals 18 residues. The CDR3 DNA reads TGTGCCAGCAGCTTAGCGGGAAAGGGCTCCCTAGCCAAAAACATTCAGTACTTC. Its translation is CASSLAGKGSLAKNIQYF.

The chain combines TRBV19 with TRBJ1-4; D gene ambiguous. With 4 bases removed from V and 0 bases from J, the gap between germline ends came to 9 bases. The CDR3 is made up of 15 amino acids. CDR1 LNHDA and CDR2 SQIVND come from the germline V gene (reference sequence). The chain's CDR3 is CASSNSQTTNEKLFF. CDR3 coding DNA: TGTGCCAGTAGTAACAGCCAAACAACTAATGAAAAACTGTTTTTT.

This clone was seen a handful of times. The chain is built from TRBV19 and TRBJ2-1; 12 bases match TRBD2. This CDR3 contains 13 residues. The junction had 8 bases not matched to a gene; V was cut back by 5 bases and J by 15 bases. CDR1 and CDR2 (germline): LNHDA, SQIVND (reference sequence). The CDR3 here is CASSFRLAGEAFF. Written as DNA, the CDR3 is TGTGCCAGTAGTTTTCGACTAGCGGGAGAGGCGTTCTTC.

This sequence joins TRBV6-5 and TRBJ1-5; D is uncertain. CDR3 length equals 14 residues. From germline, CDR1 is MNHEY and CDR2 SVGAGI. V dropped 6 bases and J dropped 0 bases, with 9 bases sitting between them. CDR3 DNA: TGTGCCAGCAGAGTACTTAATAGCAATCAGCCCCAGCATTTT. It translates to CASRVLNSNQPQHF.

The CDR3 coding sequence is TGCGCCAGCAGCACGGGACAGGGCACCACCGGGGAGCTGTTTTTT. It is translated as CASSTGQGTTGELFF. The chain has TRBV5-1 and TRBJ2-2; 9 bases are shared with TRBD1. This CDR3 has 15 residues. Germline-derived CDR1 and CDR2 are SGHRS and YFSETQ. V dropped 4 bases and J dropped 4; count of bases not matched to a gene: 5.

This chain links TRBV5-1 with TRBJ2-5; 8 bases are a match to TRBD2. The length of the CDR3 is 16 residues. CDR1 is SGHRS and CDR2 is YFSETQ in the germline V gene. V dropped 0 bases and J dropped 1; count of bases not matched to a gene: 5. The CDR3 reads CASSLELGRAQETQYF. For the CDR3, the DNA is TGCGCCAGCAGCTTGGAGCTCGGGAGGGCCCAAGAGACCCAGTACTTC.

The chain has TRBV7-2 and TRBJ2-2; 7 nucleotides line up with TRBD1. In germline, CDR1 is SGHTA, CDR2 FQGNSA. The CDR3 is made up of 14 amino acids. V lost 4 bases to trimming and J lost 4 bases; unmatched junction nucleotides: 3. As DNA, the CDR3 is TGTGCCAGCAGCTCAGGGGGATTCACCGGGGAGCTGTTTTTT. Encoded protein: CASSSGGFTGELFF.

This chain links TRBV7-2 with TRBJ1-4, with a possible D match to TRBD1 (6 bases). V shed 5 bases and J shed 8 bases, with 15 bases lying between them. Looked up from germline, CDR1 is SGHTA and CDR2 is FQGNSA. The CDR3 runs 14 residues. CDR3 protein: CASSQIGGEEKLFF. The CDR3 nucleotides are TGTGCCAGCAGCCAAATAGGGGGTGAGGAAAAACTGTTTTTT.

The CDR3 region is CASSLGWGITEAFF. Here the CDR3 DNA reads TGTGCCAGCAGCTTAGGATGGGGCATCACTGAAGCTTTCTTT. V usage is TRBV7-9 and J usage is TRBJ1-1; maybe TRBD1 (5 bases). Germline values: CDR1 SEHNR, CDR2 FQNEAQ (reference sequence). V was clipped by 1 base and J by 4 bases, with 10 bases between them. The CDR3 totals 14 residues.

V gene TRBV2 combines with J gene TRBJ1-2; TRBD1 matches at 7 bases. Germline V gives CDR1 SNHLY, CDR2 FYNNEI. V trimming: 7 bases; J trimming: 8 bases; junction bases outside the gene matches: 13. The CDR3 is made up of 14 amino acids. The CDR3 DNA follows: TGTGCCAGCAAACTCCGGGACAGCCAGAGGGGCTACACCTTC. The encoded protein is CASKLRDSQRGYTF. The entire variable domain, with the rest obtained from reference TRBV2 and TRBJ1-2, is as follows: EPEVTQTPSHQVTQMGQEVILRCVPISNHLYFYWYRQILGQKVEFLVSFYNNEISEKSEIFDDQFSVERPDGSNFTLKIRSTKLEDSAMYFCASKLRDSQRGYTFGSGTRLTVV.

This chain uses TRBV12-2 with TRBJ1-2; TRBD1, the table's D call, was not compared with the DNA. TRBV12-2 is shown as a pseudogene. The CDR3 extends over 19 amino acids. Here the CDR3 DNA reads TGTGCAAGTCGCTTAGCGCACGACAGAACCCTACATTTTAACTATGGCTACACCTTC. Amino acids: CASRLAHDRTLHFNYGYTF.

The rearrangement links TRBV6-2 or TRBV6-3 to TRBJ1-5; D perhaps matches TRBD1 (5 bases). V lost 2 bases and J 5 bases, leaving 13 bases between the germline ends. Per germline, CDR1 MNHEY and CDR2 SVGEGT. This CDR3 is built from 15 residues. The CDR3 nucleotides are TGTGCCAGCAGTTACCCTCAAACAGGCTATCAGCCCCAGCATTTT. This sequence encodes CASSYPQTGYQPQHF.

A few counts support this clone. This rearrangement joins TRBV10-2 to TRBJ2-7; D is possibly TRBD1 (5 bases). Germline V gene sequence: CDR1 WSHSY, CDR2 SAAADI. The ends were cut back, 0 bases at V and 2 bases at J, with 5 bases in the middle. This CDR3 has 13 amino acids. The CDR3, as DNA: TGCGCCAGCAGTGAGTCAGGGGCCTACGAGCAGTACTTC. Protein product: CASSESGAYEQYF.

The chain is built from TRBV21-1 and TRBJ2-7; the table assigns TRBD1, which was not confirmed against the DNA. TRBV21-1 has pseudogene status. The CDR3 covers 13 residues. CDR3 region: CASSKTGTYEQYF. In DNA, the CDR3 is TGTGCCAGCAGCAAGACAGGTACTTACGAGCAGTACTTC.

V gene TRBV19 combines with J gene TRBJ2-3; TRBD2 matches 12 bases. Germline V CDR1 and CDR2: LNHDA, SQIVND (reference sequence). The V segment lost 5 bases and the J segment 2 bases; nucleotides outside the gene matches: 5. The CDR3 consists of 16 residues. In DNA form, the CDR3 reads TGTGCCAGTAGTTTACTAGCGGGGGGACTCACAGATACGCAGTATTTT. Encoded protein: CASSLLAGGLTDTQYF.

The rearrangement joins TRBV29-1 to TRBJ2-7; D possibly corresponds to TRBD2 (6 bases). V lost 7 bases and J lost 5, with 15 bases in between. The CDR3 has 12 residues. Per the germline V gene, CDR1 is SQVTM and CDR2 is ANQGSEA. The CDR3 DNA is TGCAGCGCCTCTAGCGTCTTAGACGAGCAGTACTTC. Translating it yields CSASSVLDEQYF.

The rearrangement joins TRBV5-1 to TRBJ2-1, with D possibly being TRBD2 (7 bases). The CDR3 totals 16 residues. Trimming took 6 bases from V and 4 from J, leaving 20 bases between them. CDR1 and CDR2 from the germline V gene are SGHRS and YFSETQ. The CDR3 here is CASTDRGAAPYNEQFF. The CDR3 bases are TGCGCCAGCACCGACCGGGGGGCGGCTCCATACAATGAGCAGTTCTTC.

This chain connects TRBV7-2 to TRBJ2-1, with 7 bases fitting TRBD1. V gave up 5 bases and J gave up 6 bases; unmatched junction bases: 10. The CDR3 is 15 amino acids. Germline CDR1 reads SGHTA; CDR2 reads FQGNSA. This chain's CDR3 is CASSPIQGVSNEQFF. For the CDR3, the DNA is TGTGCCAGCAGCCCCATCCAGGGGGTATCCAATGAGCAGTTCTTC.

This clone was observed a few times. The chain carries TRBV7-9 and TRBJ1-6; 9 positions match TRBD1. Germline V CDR1 and CDR2: SEHNR, FQNEAQ (reference sequence). J gave up 9 bases and V 5 bases, and 8 bases lay outside the gene matches. The length of the CDR3 is 15 residues. The CDR3 sequence is CASSAPGQGSSPLHF. The CDR3 DNA is TGTGCCAGCAGCGCCCCGGGACAGGGTTCTTCACCCCTCCACTTT.

In DNA, the CDR3 is TGCGCCAGCAGCCGCCGCGGACAAACCAATGAGCAGTTCTTC. Translation: CASSRRGQTNEQFF. The chain carries TRBV5-1 and TRBJ2-1; maybe TRBD1 (5 bases). The CDR3 has 14 amino acids. CDR1 is SGHRS, CDR2 YFSETQ, per germline. Trimming took 4 bases from V and 6 from J, leaving 14 bases between them.

V and J are TRBV6-6 and TRBJ1-1; D perhaps matches TRBD1 (5 bases). The V end was cut by 7 bases, the J end by 6 bases, with 24 bases between. Per germline, CDR1 MNHNY and CDR2 SVGAGI (reference sequence). The CDR3 spans 16 residues. The CDR3 reads CASTAASAGNFAEAFF. The CDR3 DNA reads as TGTGCCAGCACCGCCGCCAGTGCAGGGAACTTCGCTGAAGCTTTCTTT.

The rearrangement links TRBV11-2 to TRBJ1-2; D is perhaps TRBD1 (6 bases). CDR1 is SGHAT and CDR2 is FQNNGV in the germline V gene. The V and J ends lost 3 bases and 5 bases respectively, with 13 bases between them. There are 14 residues in the CDR3. CDR3 coding DNA: TGTGCCAGCAGCTTGGAAGACAGGCCTTATGGCTACACCTTC. Protein product: CASSLEDRPYGYTF.

V usage is TRBV24-1 and J usage is TRBJ1-2; no reliable D call. There are 12 residues in the CDR3. CDR1 is KGHDR, CDR2 SFDVKD, per germline. Trimming shortened V by 4 bases and J by 5 bases, and 7 bases separated the two germline ends. The CDR3 DNA reads TGTGCCACCAGTGACCCCCCATATGGCTACACCTTC. Its protein is CATSDPPYGYTF.